A selection of T cell receptor beta chains follows, all from one sample in a study of beta chain features in type 1 diabetes. Assay: immunoSEQ multiplex PCR; the TCRdb copy retains only in-frame clones and omits some. The sample contains roughly 310,000 clones, approximately 10% of which appear only once. The sequenced sample was naive CD4+ T cells from blood. Source of these receptors: a woman between 25 and 40 years old in good health. CDR3s include the opening cysteine and the closing phenylalanine or tryptophan.

V gene,CDR3 protein
TRBV30,CAWSAAGRAGGEQYF
TRBV27,CASSWDRGRQPQHF
TRBV30,CAWSVQFNQPQHF
TRBV18,CASSGGDSGNTIYF
TRBV7-9,CASSLGGADRDGYTF
TRBV30,CAWSGGAYEQYF
TRBV14,CASSHSGWAETQYF
TRBV6-1,CASSERRGPQSEQFF
TRBV7-2,CASSLGLAADTQYF
TRBV7-3,CASSPGSAGTGELFF
TRBV30,CAWSLTSATYEQYF
TRBV18,CASSPRTGGTEAFF
TRBV9,CASSGRTSGRADTQYF
TRBV18,CASFEGTGEYGYTF
TRBV7-8,CASSSARLGTEAFF
TRBV7-2,CASRDSGRTQFF
TRBV6-5,CASRSLGEGDTQYF
TRBV5-6,CASSPGTIPGELFF
TRBV7-9,CASSLRGANTEAFF
TRBV7-9,CASSSTGGGYGYTF
TRBV2,CASSELRSNQPQHF
TRBV7-8,CASSVPLTPQYF
TRBV19,CASSITHSNYGYTF
TRBV5-1,CASSRLLDRGPNEQYF
TRBV18,CASSRRDRGPPQHF
TRBV30,CAWRGFGSNNEQFF
TRBV18,CASSPGQNTEAFF
TRBV4-3,CASSQIAGPNLYNEQFF
TRBV4-3,CASSQDRGLGYTF
TRBV12-5,CASGLVLQDFSYNEQFF
TRBV29-1,CSVRTDLNTEAFF
TRBV11-2,CASSLSGKYNEQFF
TRBV19,CASSPRLVRTDTQYF
TRBV30,CAWRGVGSSYEQYF
TRBV23-1,CASSQSVLTGGADTQYF
TRBV4-1,CASSQDPGTEYSNQPQHF
TRBV19,CASSLAAKDYEQYF
TRBV7-3,CASSLDHGMDEQFF
TRBV7-2,CASSRPRDLGELFF
TRBV28,CASSGDFYNEQFF
TRBV29-1,CSVEDPDQGTDTQYF
TRBV28,CASSLSGGVPYEQYF